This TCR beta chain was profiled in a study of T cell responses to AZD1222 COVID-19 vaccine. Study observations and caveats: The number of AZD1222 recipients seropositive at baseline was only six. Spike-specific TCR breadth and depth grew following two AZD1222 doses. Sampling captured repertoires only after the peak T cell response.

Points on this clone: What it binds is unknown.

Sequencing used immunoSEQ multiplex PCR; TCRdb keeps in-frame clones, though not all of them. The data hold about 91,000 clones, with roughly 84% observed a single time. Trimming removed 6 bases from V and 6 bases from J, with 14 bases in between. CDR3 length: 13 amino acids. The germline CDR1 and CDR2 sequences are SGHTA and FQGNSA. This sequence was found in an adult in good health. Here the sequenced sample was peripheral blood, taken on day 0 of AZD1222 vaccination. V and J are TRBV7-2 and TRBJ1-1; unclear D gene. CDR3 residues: CASSFAEGAEAFF. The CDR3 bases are TGTGCCAGCAGTTTTGCAGAAGGCGCTGAAGCTTTCTTT.